This TCR beta chain was found in a study of response to subunit inactivated influenza vaccine. CDR1 and CDR2 (germline): MNHEY, SVGAGI. There are 18 residues in the CDR3. J lost 4 bases, V lost 2 bases, and 7 bases had no gene match. TCRdb re-analysed the RT-PCR reads in MiXCR, keeping a single row per CDR3 protein. The sample lists some 500,000 distinct CDR3 sequences; around 13% were seen once. The chain uses TRBV6-5 and TRBJ2-2, with 13 bases aligning to TRBD2. Specimen: PBMCs from blood, collected more than 35 days after vaccination. The sequence came from a middle-aged man who received an inactivated influenza vaccine. CDR3 sequence (DNA): TGTGCCAGCAGTTACATTCCGGGACTAGCGGGGACCACCGGGGAGCTGTTTTTT. It is translated as CASSYIPGLAGTTGELFF.